This T cell receptor beta chain appears in the sequencing data of a study of cytomegalovirus exposure and HLA in healthy donors. 13 Jbeta primers and 60 Vbeta primers were used for the PCR. Assay used: immunoSEQ multiplex PCR; TCRdb lists only in-frame clones, some missing. The sample lists about 90,000 clones; roughly 80% were seen once. The length of the CDR3 is 15 residues. Trimming removed 6 bases from V and 3 bases from J; junction bases left unmatched: 7. From germline, CDR1 is MDHEN and CDR2 SYDVKM. The chain couples TRBV28 to TRBJ1-4; 7 bases align to TRBD1. The receptor was derived from a boy aged 10-17 years in good health and CMV-seronegative. Sequencing was done on a sample of PBMCs. The CDR3 DNA reads TGTGCCAGCAGGGGGTGGAGGGGGCCTAATGAAAAACTGTTTTTT. As protein: CASRGWRGPNEKLFF.